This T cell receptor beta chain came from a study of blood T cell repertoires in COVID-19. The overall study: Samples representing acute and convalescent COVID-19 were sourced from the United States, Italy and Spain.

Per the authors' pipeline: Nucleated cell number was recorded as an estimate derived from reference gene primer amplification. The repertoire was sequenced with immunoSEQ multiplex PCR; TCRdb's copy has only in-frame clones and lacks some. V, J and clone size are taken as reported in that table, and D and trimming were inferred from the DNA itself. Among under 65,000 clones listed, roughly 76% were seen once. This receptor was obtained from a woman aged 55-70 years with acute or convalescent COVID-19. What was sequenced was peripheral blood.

CDR3 sequence (DNA): TGTGCCAGCCGACAGGGGGCGGGATCGAATGGCTACACCTTC. It is translated as CASRQGAGSNGYTF. J is TRBJ1-2 and V is TRBV19, with 10 bases lining up with TRBD1. V lost 9 bases, J lost 6 bases, and 10 bases stayed unmatched. CDR3 length: 14 amino acids. Germline CDR1 reads LNHDA; CDR2 reads SQIVND (reference sequence).